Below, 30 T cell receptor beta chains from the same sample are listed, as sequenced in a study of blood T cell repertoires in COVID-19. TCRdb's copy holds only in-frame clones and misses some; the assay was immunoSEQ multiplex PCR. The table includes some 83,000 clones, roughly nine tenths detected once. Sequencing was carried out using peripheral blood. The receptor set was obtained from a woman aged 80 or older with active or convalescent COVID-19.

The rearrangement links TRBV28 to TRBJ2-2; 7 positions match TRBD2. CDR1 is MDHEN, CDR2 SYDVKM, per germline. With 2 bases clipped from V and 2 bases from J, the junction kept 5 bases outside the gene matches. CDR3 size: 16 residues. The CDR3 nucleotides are TGTGCCAGCAGTTTAAGGGGACTAACCAACACCGGGGAGCTGTTTTTT. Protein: CASSLRGLTNTGELFF. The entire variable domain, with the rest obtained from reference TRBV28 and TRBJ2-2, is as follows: DVKVTQSSRYLVKRTGEKVFLECVQDMDHENMFWYRQDPGLGLRLIYFSYDVKMKEKGDIPEGYSVSREKKERFSLILESASTNQTSMYLCASSLRGLTNTGELFFGEGSRLTVL.

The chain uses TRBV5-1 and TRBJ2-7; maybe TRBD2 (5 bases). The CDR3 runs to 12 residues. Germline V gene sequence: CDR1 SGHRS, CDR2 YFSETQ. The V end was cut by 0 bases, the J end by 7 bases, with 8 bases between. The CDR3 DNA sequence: TGCGCCAGCAGCTTGGGATCGGGGGAGCAGTACTTC. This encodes CASSLGSGEQYF.

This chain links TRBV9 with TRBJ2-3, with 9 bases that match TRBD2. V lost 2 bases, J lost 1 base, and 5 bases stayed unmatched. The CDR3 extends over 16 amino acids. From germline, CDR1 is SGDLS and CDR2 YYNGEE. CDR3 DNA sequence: TGTGCCAGCAGCGTCGGTAGCGGGGGAGGCACAGATACGCAGTATTTT. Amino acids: CASSVGSGGGTDTQYF.

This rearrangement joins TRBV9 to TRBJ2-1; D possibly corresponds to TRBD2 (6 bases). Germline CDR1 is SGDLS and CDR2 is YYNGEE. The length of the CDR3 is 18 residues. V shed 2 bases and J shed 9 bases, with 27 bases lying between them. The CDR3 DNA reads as TGTGCCAGCAGCGTTTCATTCTTTGGAGGGAGCTTTAGGGGTGAGCAGTTCTTC. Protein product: CASSVSFFGGSFRGEQFF.

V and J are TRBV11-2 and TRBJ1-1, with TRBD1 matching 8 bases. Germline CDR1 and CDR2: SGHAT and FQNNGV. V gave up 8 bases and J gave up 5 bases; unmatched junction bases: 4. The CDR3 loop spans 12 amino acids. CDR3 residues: CASSGGGTEAFF. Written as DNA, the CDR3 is TGTGCCAGCTCAGGGGGCGGGACTGAAGCTTTCTTT.

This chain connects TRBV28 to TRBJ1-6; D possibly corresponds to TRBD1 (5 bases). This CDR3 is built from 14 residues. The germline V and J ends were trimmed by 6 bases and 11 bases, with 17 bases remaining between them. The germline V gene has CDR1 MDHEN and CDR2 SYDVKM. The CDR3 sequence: CASRGGLKEAPLHF. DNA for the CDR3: TGTGCCAGCAGGGGGGGACTGAAAGAGGCACCCCTCCACTTT.

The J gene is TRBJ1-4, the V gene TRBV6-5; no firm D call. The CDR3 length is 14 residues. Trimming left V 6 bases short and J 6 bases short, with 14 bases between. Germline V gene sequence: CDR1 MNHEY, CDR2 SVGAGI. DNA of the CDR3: TGTGCCAGCAGACGCGACGGCGGTGATGAAAAACTGTTTTTT. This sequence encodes CASRRDGGDEKLFF.

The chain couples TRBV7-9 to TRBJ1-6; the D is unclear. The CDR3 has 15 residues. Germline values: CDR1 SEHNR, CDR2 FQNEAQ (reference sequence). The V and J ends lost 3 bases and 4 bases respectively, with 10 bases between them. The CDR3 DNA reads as TGTGCCAGCAGCTTGGCGGGCAGGTATAATTCACCCCTCCACTTT. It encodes CASSLAGRYNSPLHF. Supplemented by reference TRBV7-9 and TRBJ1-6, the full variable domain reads DTGVSQNPRHKITKRGQNVTFRCDPISEHNRLYWYRQTLGQGPEFLTYFQNEAQLEKSRLLSDRFSAERPKGSFSTLEIQRTEQGDSAMYLCASSLAGRYNSPLHFGNGTRLTVT.

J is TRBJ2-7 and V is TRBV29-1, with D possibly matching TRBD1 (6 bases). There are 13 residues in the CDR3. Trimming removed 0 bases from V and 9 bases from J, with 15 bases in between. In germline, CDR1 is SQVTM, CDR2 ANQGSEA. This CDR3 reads CSVEDRDTFRQYF. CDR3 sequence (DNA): TGCAGCGTTGAAGACCGGGACACTTTCAGGCAGTACTTC.

The CDR3 nucleotides read TGTGCCAGCAGTGTAGGGGTTATAGGACAGGGCCGTACCTACGAGCAGTACTTC. This translates into CASSVGVIGQGRTYEQYF. The V and J genes are TRBV6-1 and TRBJ2-7, with 8 bases fitting TRBD1. V lost 4 bases to trimming and J lost 2 bases; unmatched junction nucleotides: 16. Germline V gives CDR1 MNHNS, CDR2 SASEGT. The CDR3 length is 18 residues.

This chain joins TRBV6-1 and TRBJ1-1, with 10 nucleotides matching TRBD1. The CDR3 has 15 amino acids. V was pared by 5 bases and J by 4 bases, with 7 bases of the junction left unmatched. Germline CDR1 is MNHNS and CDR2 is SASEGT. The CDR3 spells CASSLPGQGTTEAFF. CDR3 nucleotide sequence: TGTGCCAGCAGTCTACCGGGACAGGGGACCACTGAAGCTTTCTTT.

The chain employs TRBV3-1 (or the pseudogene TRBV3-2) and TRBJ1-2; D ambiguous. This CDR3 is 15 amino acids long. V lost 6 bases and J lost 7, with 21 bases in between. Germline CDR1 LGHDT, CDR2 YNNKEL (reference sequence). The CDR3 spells CASSQLTRVQTGYTF. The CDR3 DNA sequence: TGTGCCAGCAGTCAGCTGACCCGGGTCCAGACTGGCTACACCTTC.

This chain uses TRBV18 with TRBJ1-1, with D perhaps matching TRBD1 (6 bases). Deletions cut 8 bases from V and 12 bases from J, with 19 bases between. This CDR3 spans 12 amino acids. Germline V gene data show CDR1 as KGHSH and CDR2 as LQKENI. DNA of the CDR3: TGTGCCAGCGAACGCGGGGGCGCGGAACCTTTCTTT. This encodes CASERGGAEPFF. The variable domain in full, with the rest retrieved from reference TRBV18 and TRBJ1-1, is NAGVMQNPRHLVRRRGQEARLRCSPMKGHSHVYWYRQLPEEGLKFMVYLQKENIIDESGMPKERFSAEFPKEGPSILRIQQVVRGDSAAYFCASERGGAEPFFGQGTRLTVV.

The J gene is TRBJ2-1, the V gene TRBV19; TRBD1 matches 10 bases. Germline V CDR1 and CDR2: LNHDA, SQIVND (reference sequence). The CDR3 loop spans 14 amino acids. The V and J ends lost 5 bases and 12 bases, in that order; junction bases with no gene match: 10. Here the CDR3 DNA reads TGTGCCAGTAGTTGGGGACAGGGGCTACTCGGGCAGTTCTTC. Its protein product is CASSWGQGLLGQFF.

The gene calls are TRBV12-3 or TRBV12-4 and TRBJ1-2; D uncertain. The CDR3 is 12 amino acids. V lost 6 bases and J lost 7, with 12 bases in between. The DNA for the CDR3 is TGTGCCAGCAGCCTGGGAGGGAGTGGCTACACCTTC. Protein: CASSLGGSGYTF.

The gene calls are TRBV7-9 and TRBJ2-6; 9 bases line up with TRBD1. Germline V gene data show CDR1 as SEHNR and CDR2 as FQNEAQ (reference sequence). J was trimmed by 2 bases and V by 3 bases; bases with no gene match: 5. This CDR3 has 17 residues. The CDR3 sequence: CASSFRTGVTGANVLTF. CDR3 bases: TGTGCCAGCAGCTTTCGGACAGGGGTAACTGGGGCCAACGTCCTGACTTTC.

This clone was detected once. The CDR3 region is CASSPPDLANYGYTF. The CDR3, as DNA: TGTGCCAGCTCACCACCCGATTTAGCTAACTATGGCTACACCTTC. The J gene is TRBJ1-2, the V gene TRBV18; the D is unclear. The V gene lost 0 bases and the J gene lost 0 bases, with 8 bases spanning the gap. Germline V gene data show CDR1 as KGHSH and CDR2 as LQKENI. The CDR3 runs to 15 residues.

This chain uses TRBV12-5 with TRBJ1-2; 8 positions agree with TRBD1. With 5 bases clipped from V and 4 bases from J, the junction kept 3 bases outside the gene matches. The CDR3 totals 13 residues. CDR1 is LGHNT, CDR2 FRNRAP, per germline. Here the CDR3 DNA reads TGTGCTAGTGGTAAAGGACAGGGCTATGGCTACACCTTC. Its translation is CASGKGQGYGYTF.

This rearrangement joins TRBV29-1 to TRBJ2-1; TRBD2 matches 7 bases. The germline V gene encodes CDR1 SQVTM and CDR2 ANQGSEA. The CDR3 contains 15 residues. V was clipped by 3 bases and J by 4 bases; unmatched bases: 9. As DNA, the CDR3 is TGCAGCGTTGATAGTTGGGAGGGCCGGTACAATGAGCAGTTCTTC. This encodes CSVDSWEGRYNEQFF.

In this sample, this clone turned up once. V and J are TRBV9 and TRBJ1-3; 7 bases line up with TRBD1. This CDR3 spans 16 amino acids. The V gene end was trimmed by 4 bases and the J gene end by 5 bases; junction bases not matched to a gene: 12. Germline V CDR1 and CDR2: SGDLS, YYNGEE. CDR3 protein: CASSREGVQGRNTIYF. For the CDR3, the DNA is TGTGCCAGCAGCCGGGAGGGGGTACAGGGGAGAAACACCATATATTTT.

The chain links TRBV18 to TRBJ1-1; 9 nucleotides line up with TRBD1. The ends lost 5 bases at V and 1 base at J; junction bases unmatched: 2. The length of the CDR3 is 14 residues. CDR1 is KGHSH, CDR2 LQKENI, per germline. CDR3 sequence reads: CASSSGQGNTEAFF. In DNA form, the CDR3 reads TGTGCCAGCTCATCGGGACAGGGGAACACTGAAGCTTTCTTT.

The CDR3 DNA sequence: TGTGCCAGCAGTGAGACGACTCCTGGGTCCATATATTTT. It specifies CASSETTPGSIYF. This sequence joins TRBV2 and TRBJ1-3; D not resolved. Trimming cost V 3 bases and J 11 bases, with 14 bases left between them. The CDR3 consists of 13 residues. Per germline, CDR1 SNHLY and CDR2 FYNNEI.

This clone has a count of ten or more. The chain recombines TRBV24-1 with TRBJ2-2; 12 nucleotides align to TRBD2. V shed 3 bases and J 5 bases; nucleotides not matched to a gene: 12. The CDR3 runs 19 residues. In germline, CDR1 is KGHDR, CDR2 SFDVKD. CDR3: CATSDPRTSGTAGTGELFF. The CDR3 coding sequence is TGTGCCACCAGTGATCCGAGGACTAGCGGGACGGCTGGGACCGGGGAGCTGTTTTTT.

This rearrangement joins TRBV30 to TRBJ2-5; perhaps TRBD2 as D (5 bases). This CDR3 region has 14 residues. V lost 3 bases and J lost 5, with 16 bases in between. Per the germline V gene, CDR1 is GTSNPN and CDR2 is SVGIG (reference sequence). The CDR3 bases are TGTGCCTGGAGGGTTAGACAACGCGGGGAGACCCAGTACTTC. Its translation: CAWRVRQRGETQYF.

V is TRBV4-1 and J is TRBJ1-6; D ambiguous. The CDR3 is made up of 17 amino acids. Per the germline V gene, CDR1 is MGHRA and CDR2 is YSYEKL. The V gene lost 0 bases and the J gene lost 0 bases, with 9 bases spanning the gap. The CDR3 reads CASSQEARSSYNSPLHF. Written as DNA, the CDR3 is TGCGCCAGCAGCCAAGAGGCCAGAAGCTCCTATAATTCACCCCTCCACTTT.

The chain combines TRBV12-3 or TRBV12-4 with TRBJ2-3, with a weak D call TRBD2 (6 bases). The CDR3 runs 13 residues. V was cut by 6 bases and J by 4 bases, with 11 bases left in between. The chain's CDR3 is CASRRRAADTQYF. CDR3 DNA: TGTGCCAGCAGAAGGAGGGCCGCAGATACGCAGTATTTT.

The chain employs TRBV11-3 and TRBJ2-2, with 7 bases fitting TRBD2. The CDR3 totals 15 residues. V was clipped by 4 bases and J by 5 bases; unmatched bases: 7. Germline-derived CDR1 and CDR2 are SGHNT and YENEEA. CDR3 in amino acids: CASSSKRDFTGELFF. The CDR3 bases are TGTGCCAGCAGCTCGAAGCGGGACTTTACCGGGGAGCTGTTTTTT.

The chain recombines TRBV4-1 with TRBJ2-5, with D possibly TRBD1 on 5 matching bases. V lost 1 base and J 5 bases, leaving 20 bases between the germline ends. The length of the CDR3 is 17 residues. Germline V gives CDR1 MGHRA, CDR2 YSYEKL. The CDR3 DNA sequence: TGCGCCAGCAGCCAAGGTATTCTATTTGGCAGGGCCGAGACCCAGTACTTC. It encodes CASSQGILFGRAETQYF.

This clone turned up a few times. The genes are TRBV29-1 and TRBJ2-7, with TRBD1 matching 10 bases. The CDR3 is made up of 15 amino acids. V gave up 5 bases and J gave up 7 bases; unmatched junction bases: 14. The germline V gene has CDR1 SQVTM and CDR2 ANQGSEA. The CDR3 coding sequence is TGCAGCGTTTACAGGGGGGGACAGGGGTCGTGGGAGCAGTACTTC. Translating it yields CSVYRGGQGSWEQYF.

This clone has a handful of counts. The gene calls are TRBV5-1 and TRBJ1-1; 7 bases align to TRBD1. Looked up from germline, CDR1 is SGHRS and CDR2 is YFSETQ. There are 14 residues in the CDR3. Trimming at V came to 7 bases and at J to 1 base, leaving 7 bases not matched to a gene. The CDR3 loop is CASGISGGNTEAFF. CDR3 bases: TGCGCCAGCGGGATTTCAGGGGGGAACACTGAAGCTTTCTTT.